This T cell receptor beta chain was sequenced in a study of OX40 agonist ivuxolimab in advanced cancers. Turning to the study itself: Subjects had a mean age of roughly 60 years, with a range of roughly 20 to 79; less than 90% were male. Three patients showed partial responses: one hepatocellular carcinoma and two cutaneous melanoma cases.

Germline V gene data show CDR1 as WNHNN and CDR2 as SYGVQD (reference sequence). CDR3 length: 13 amino acids. V trimming: 5 bases; J trimming: 4 bases; junction bases outside the gene matches: 4. Enrollment shut out patients with autoimmune disease history or systemic immunosuppression. Only in-frame clones appear in the TCRdb table, and some are missing; sequencing was by immunoSEQ multiplex PCR. The sample lists approximately 40,000 clones; approximately 91% were seen once. This clonotype was obtained from an adult with an advanced solid tumor such as melanoma, head and neck, liver or kidney cancer. The chain couples TRBV10-1 to TRBJ1-2; 7 bases align to TRBD1. The sample in question was CD4+ or CD8+ T cells sorted from blood, obtained in a trial of the OX40 agonist ivuxolimab. CDR3 loop: CASSPDRIYGYTF. In DNA form, the CDR3 reads TGCGCCAGCAGTCCGGACAGGATCTATGGCTACACCTTC.